The clone carrying this TCR beta chain was observed a handful of times. Its antigen remains unidentified. One heparinised blood draw averaging roughly 120 mL was given by each donor. Every bit of the isolated RNA underwent reverse transcription, so sequencing read expressed TCRB transcripts. The assay was immunoSEQ multiplex PCR, and TCRdb's table has in-frame clones only and misses some. The sample lists a few hundred thousand clones, roughly a fifth seen once, with about 0.044% in the top ten. This specimen comes from a study of beta chain features in type 1 diabetes. Study-level findings and limits: Patients with Type 1 diabetes showed moderately but significantly shorter TCRB CDR3s in all four CD4+ subsets.

This clonotype was sampled from a woman between 18 and 29 years old in good health. Material for sequencing was naive CD4+ T cells from blood.

The CDR3 reads CSASNSNEQFF. CDR3 coding DNA: TGCAGTGCTAGTAACAGCAATGAGCAGTTCTTC. The chain recombines TRBV20-1 with TRBJ2-1; D remains unclear. Germline V gene lookup returns CDR1 DFQATT and CDR2 SNEGSKA (reference sequence). This CDR3 contains 11 residues. Trimming took 3 bases from V and 6 from J, leaving 6 bases between them.